These T cell receptor beta chains were read from a single sample in a study of T cells after yellow fever vaccination. One entry per CDR3 protein results from TCRdb running MiXCR on the 5' RACE reads. The sample has some 260,000 distinct CDR3 sequences; approximately 5.2% are singletons. The sequences come from CD4+ T cells sorted from PBMCs, collected on the day of the yellow fever booster vaccination. Every receptor here comes from a man between 18 and 35 years old who received the YFV17D yellow fever vaccine. The CDR3 runs from the conserved cysteine through the conserved F or W. Fields, in order: V gene, D gene, J gene, clone size, CDR3 DNA, CDR3 protein. The D gene is left open where the match is weak. The size of a clone is reported for some rows only, either as once, few or many, or as a class for expanded clones.

>TRBV6-5|TRBD1|TRBJ1-4|few
TGTGCCAGCAGTTACTCGGTCAGGGGGGATGAAAAACTGTTTTTT
CASSYSVRGDEKLFF
>TRBV5-1|NA|TRBJ1-1|few
TGCGCCAGCAGCTTTAGAGGGGGGAATTTTGAGGCTTCTGAAGCTTTCTTT
CASSFRGGNFEASEAFF
>TRBV29-1|TRBD1|TRBJ1-5|many
TGCAGCGTTGAAGAGTCAGGGGGGCAGCCCCAGCATTTT
CSVEESGGQPQHF
>TRBV20-1|TRBD2|TRBJ2-7|NA
TGCAGTGCTGGCCCTAGCGGGGGATACTACGAGCAGTACTTC
CSAGPSGGYYEQYF
>TRBV5-4|NA|TRBJ2-3|few
TGTGCCAGCAGCTTGTGGAAGGGGACAGATACGCAGTATTTT
CASSLWKGTDTQYF
>TRBV10-3|NA|TRBJ2-3|NA
TGTGCCATCAGCAGGGTTGGCGACACAGATACGCAGTATTTT
CAISRVGDTDTQYF
>TRBV5-1|NA|TRBJ2-1|many
TGCGCCAGCAGCCAGGATCCGGGACATGGGTACAATGAGCAGTTCTTC
CASSQDPGHGYNEQFF
>TRBV20-1|NA|TRBJ1-6|few
TGCAGTGCGCTGGACCGGGGCCCAGATTCACCCCTCCACTTT
CSALDRGPDSPLHF
>TRBV7-9|NA|TRBJ1-2|few
TGTGCCAGCAGCTTAGTTGGGGTTGGCTACACCTTC
CASSLVGVGYTF
>TRBV5-1|NA|TRBJ1-2|many
TGCGCCAGCAGCCCGGGGCGGGGGGCGCATGGCTATGGCTACACCTTC
CASSPGRGAHGYGYTF
>TRBV7-2|NA|TRBJ2-2|few
TGTGCCAGCAGCACTTACACCGGGGAGCTGTTTTTT
CASSTYTGELFF
>TRBV7-9|TRBD1|TRBJ1-4|many
TGTGCCAGCAGCTCGACAGGGCGGCGTGAAAAACTGTTTTTT
CASSSTGRREKLFF
>TRBV6-5|TRBD1|TRBJ1-1|few
TGTGCCAGCAGTTACTCTCAGGGGGCAGTAAACACTGAAGCTTTCTTT
CASSYSQGAVNTEAFF
>TRBV6-5|NA|TRBJ1-5|NA
TGTGCCAGCAGTTCCTTTATGACTCAGCCCCAGCATTTT
CASSSFMTQPQHF
>TRBV18|NA|TRBJ2-3|NA
TGTGCCAGCTCGCGGCAAACCGCAGGGGTTAGCACAGATACGCAGTATTTT
CASSRQTAGVSTDTQYF
>TRBV5-1|TRBD2|TRBJ2-7|many
TGCGCCAGCAGCAGGGGACTAGCGGGCATCTACGAGCAGTACTTC
CASSRGLAGIYEQYF
>TRBV2|TRBD1|TRBJ2-5|NA
TGTGCCAGCATGAACCAGGGACAGGACCGAGAGACCCAGTACTTC
CASMNQGQDRETQYF
>TRBV7-3|TRBD1|TRBJ2-2|few
TGTGCCAGCAGCTCGCACAGGGGTTCCCTTTTGGACACCGGGGAGCTGTTTTTT
CASSSHRGSLLDTGELFF
>TRBV5-1|TRBD1|TRBJ2-1|many
TGCGCCAGCAGCGCCGGGACAGGGGACGACAATGAGCAGTTCTTC
CASSAGTGDDNEQFF
>TRBV7-2|TRBD2|TRBJ2-7|many
TGTGCCAGCAGCGAAAGACTAGCGGGCCCCTACGAGCAGTACTTC
CASSERLAGPYEQYF
>TRBV6-2/TRBV6-3|NA|TRBJ2-7|many
TGTGCCAGCAGTAGGGGGGGGTCCTACGAGCAGTACTTC
CASSRGGSYEQYF
>TRBV20-1|TRBD1|TRBJ2-2|few
TGCAGTGCGGCGACAGGGAGATCCTTAAACACCGGGGAGCTGTTTTTT
CSAATGRSLNTGELFF
>TRBV2|TRBD2|TRBJ2-1|NA
TGTGCCAGCAATGGACTAGCGGGGCACAATGAGCAGTTCTTC
CASNGLAGHNEQFF
>TRBV18|TRBD1|TRBJ1-2|NA
TGTGCCAGCTCACCCACAGGGGGTGCCTATGGCTACACCTTC
CASSPTGGAYGYTF
>TRBV20-1|NA|TRBJ1-2|few
TGCAGTGCTAGAGCAGCGAACTATGGCTACACCTTC
CSARAANYGYTF
>TRBV5-1|NA|TRBJ2-2|NA
TGCGCCAGCGACACAGGAGAAGGGGCCGGGGAGCTGTTTTTT
CASDTGEGAGELFF
>TRBV5-1|NA|TRBJ2-6|many
TGCGCCAGCAGCTTGGTAGGGGCTAACGTCCTGACTTTC
CASSLVGANVLTF
>TRBV24-1|TRBD2|TRBJ2-3|many
TGTGCCACCAGTGATCCTGGCCGGGGGGATGCAGATACGCAGTATTTT
CATSDPGRGDADTQYF
>TRBV6-5|NA|TRBJ1-2|few
TGTGCCAGCAGATCAGACAGTACCGTCTATGGCTACACCTTC
CASRSDSTVYGYTF
>TRBV6-1|NA|TRBJ2-3|few
TGTGCCAGCAGTGATACAAGGCAGGTTACGCAGTATTTT
CASSDTRQVTQYF
>TRBV6-2/TRBV6-3|NA|TRBJ1-1|few
TGTGCCAGCAGCCCGAGGGACACTGAAGCTTTCTTT
CASSPRDTEAFF
>TRBV5-1|TRBD1|TRBJ1-4|many
TGCGCCAGCAGCTCACAGGGGGATAATGAAAAACTGTTTTTT
CASSSQGDNEKLFF
>TRBV7-8|TRBD2|TRBJ2-5|few
TGTGCCAGCAGCTTTGGGGGGGACCAAGAGACCCAGTACTTC
CASSFGGDQETQYF
>TRBV7-6|TRBD1|TRBJ2-1|many
TGTGCCAGCAGCTTAGCGGGACAGGCTGGCAATGAGCAGTTCTTC
CASSLAGQAGNEQFF
>TRBV7-2|NA|TRBJ2-5|many
TGTGCCAGCAGCTTAATGACAGAGACCCAGTACTTC
CASSLMTETQYF
>TRBV4-2|TRBD2|TRBJ2-1|NA
TGTGCCAGCAGCCAAGATCCGAGCGGGGGGGTGAATGAGCAGTTCTTC
CASSQDPSGGVNEQFF
>TRBV7-9|NA|TRBJ1-4|NA
TGTGCCAGCAGCCTACAGTCCGGGAGGGAAAAACTGTTTTTT
CASSLQSGREKLFF
>TRBV30|TRBD2|TRBJ2-5|few
TGTGCCTGGAGTGCCTACTTCTCGGGCGGGGGACCGATGGAGACCCAGTACTTC
CAWSAYFSGGGPMETQYF
>TRBV12-3/TRBV12-4|NA|TRBJ1-2|many
TGTGCCAGCAGTCCGGGGACCCACTATGGCTACACCTTC
CASSPGTHYGYTF
>TRBV6-2/TRBV6-3|NA|TRBJ1-1|many
TGTGCCAGCAGTTACTCGGGGAGGGGCTTGAACACTGAAGCTTTCTTT
CASSYSGRGLNTEAFF
>TRBV12-3/TRBV12-4|NA|TRBJ1-4|few
TGTGCCAGCAGTCTACCGCGTCAGGGGCTACGGACGTCTGACGAAAAACTGTTTTTT
CASSLPRQGLRTSDEKLFF
>TRBV15|NA|TRBJ2-2|NA
TGTGCCACCAGCAGACCCGGCCACACCGGGGAGCTGTTTTTT
CATSRPGHTGELFF
>TRBV5-1|TRBD2|TRBJ2-3|many
TGCGCCAGCAGCTTGGAGCGGGGGGGAGATACGCAGTATTTT
CASSLERGGDTQYF
>TRBV5-1|NA|TRBJ2-2|many
TGCGCCAGCAGCTCCACAGGGGAGCTGTTTTTT
CASSSTGELFF
>TRBV5-6|NA|TRBJ2-2|many
TGTGCCAGCAGCTTGGAGCGGTCCCGTAGGACCGGGGAGCTGTTTTTT
CASSLERSRRTGELFF
>TRBV7-8|TRBD1|TRBJ1-5|NA
TGTGCCAGCAGCCCCGGGACAGGGGCTAGTTCGGATCAGCCCCAGCATTTT
CASSPGTGASSDQPQHF
>TRBV7-3|NA|TRBJ2-3|few
TGTGCCAGCAGCTTTTCTAGGGACACAGATACGCAGTATTTT
CASSFSRDTDTQYF
>TRBV6-5|NA|TRBJ2-2|many
TGTGCCAGCAAAACCCGAGCAAGTACCACCGGGGAGCTGTTTTTT
CASKTRASTTGELFF
>TRBV19|TRBD1|TRBJ1-5|few
TGTGCCAGTACCGAGGGACAGCCGGGCCAGCCCCAGCATTTT
CASTEGQPGQPQHF
>TRBV7-3|NA|TRBJ2-5|few
TGTGCCAGAGGGGAGACCCAGTACTTC
CARGETQYF